The T cell receptor beta chain under discussion was sequenced for a study of cytomegalovirus exposure and HLA in healthy donors. Whole-study context: Earlier findings included about 120 million unique TCR beta sequences obtained from about 180 million T cells.

Overall study results and limits: Per published reports, the classifier diagnosed cytomegalovirus status with high specificity and sensitivity. When analyzed later, a missense DCLRE1C variant was found to be linked to TCR beta V- and J-gene trimming.

Germline assignment: CDR1 SGHNT and CDR2 YYREEE (reference sequence). This CDR3 is built from 14 residues. V lost 4 bases to trimming and J lost 5 bases; unmatched junction nucleotides: 5. Whereas donors were nominally healthy upon sampling, unrecorded immune exposures were probable. Primers for the PCR totalled 60 Vbeta and 13 Jbeta. Assay used: immunoSEQ multiplex PCR; TCRdb lists only in-frame clones, some missing. There are 150,000 to 200,000 clones in the sample; approximately 70% occur only once, and 1.5% to 2% lies in the top ten. Remarks on this clone: Its matching antigen is unknown.

The chain combines TRBV5-4 with TRBJ2-1, with TRBD1 matching over 8 bases. Sequenced sample: PBMCs. The TCR originated in a woman aged 25 to 39 in good health and CMV-seronegative. The CDR3 sequence: CASSRTGYNNEQFF. The CDR3 region has the DNA TGTGCCAGCAGCCGGACAGGGTATAACAATGAGCAGTTCTTC.